Included here is one T cell receptor beta chain sequence, with context. The CDR3 extends over 14 amino acids. After removal of 8 bases from V and 7 bases from J, the junction contained 14 bases not matched to a gene. Germline V gene lookup returns CDR1 SQVTM and CDR2 ANQGSEA. The data were taken from a study of blood T cell repertoires in COVID-19. In the authors' methods: The assay estimated nucleated cells by amplifying reference gene primers. Sequencing was performed with immunoSEQ multiplex PCR; in TCRdb, only in-frame clones are kept and a portion is missing. D and trimming were read from the DNA, whereas the V and J calls and clone size are those reported in that table. The repertoire has more than 400,000 clones, approximately 83% of them found once; the top ten carry more than 3%.

The source material was peripheral blood. The chain recombines TRBV29-1 with TRBJ2-1, with 7 bases lining up with TRBD2. The receptor's source is a human donor in a cohort sampled during active COVID-19. The CDR3 protein is CSFSVAGVGNEQFF. The CDR3 DNA reads as TGCAGCTTCTCAGTGGCGGGAGTGGGAAATGAGCAGTTCTTC.